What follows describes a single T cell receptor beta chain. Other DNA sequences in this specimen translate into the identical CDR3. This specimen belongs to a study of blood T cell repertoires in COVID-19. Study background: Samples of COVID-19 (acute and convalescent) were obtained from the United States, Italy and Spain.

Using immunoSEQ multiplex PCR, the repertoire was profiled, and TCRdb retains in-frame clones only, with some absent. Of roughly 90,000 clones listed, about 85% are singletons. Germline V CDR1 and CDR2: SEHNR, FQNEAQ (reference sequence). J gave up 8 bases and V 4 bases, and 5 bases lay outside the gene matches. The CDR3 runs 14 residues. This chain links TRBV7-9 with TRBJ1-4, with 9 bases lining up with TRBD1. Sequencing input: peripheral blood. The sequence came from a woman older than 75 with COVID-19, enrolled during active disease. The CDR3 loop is CASSSGQGGEKLFF. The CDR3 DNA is TGTGCCAGCAGCTCGGGACAGGGTGGAGAAAAACTGTTTTTT.